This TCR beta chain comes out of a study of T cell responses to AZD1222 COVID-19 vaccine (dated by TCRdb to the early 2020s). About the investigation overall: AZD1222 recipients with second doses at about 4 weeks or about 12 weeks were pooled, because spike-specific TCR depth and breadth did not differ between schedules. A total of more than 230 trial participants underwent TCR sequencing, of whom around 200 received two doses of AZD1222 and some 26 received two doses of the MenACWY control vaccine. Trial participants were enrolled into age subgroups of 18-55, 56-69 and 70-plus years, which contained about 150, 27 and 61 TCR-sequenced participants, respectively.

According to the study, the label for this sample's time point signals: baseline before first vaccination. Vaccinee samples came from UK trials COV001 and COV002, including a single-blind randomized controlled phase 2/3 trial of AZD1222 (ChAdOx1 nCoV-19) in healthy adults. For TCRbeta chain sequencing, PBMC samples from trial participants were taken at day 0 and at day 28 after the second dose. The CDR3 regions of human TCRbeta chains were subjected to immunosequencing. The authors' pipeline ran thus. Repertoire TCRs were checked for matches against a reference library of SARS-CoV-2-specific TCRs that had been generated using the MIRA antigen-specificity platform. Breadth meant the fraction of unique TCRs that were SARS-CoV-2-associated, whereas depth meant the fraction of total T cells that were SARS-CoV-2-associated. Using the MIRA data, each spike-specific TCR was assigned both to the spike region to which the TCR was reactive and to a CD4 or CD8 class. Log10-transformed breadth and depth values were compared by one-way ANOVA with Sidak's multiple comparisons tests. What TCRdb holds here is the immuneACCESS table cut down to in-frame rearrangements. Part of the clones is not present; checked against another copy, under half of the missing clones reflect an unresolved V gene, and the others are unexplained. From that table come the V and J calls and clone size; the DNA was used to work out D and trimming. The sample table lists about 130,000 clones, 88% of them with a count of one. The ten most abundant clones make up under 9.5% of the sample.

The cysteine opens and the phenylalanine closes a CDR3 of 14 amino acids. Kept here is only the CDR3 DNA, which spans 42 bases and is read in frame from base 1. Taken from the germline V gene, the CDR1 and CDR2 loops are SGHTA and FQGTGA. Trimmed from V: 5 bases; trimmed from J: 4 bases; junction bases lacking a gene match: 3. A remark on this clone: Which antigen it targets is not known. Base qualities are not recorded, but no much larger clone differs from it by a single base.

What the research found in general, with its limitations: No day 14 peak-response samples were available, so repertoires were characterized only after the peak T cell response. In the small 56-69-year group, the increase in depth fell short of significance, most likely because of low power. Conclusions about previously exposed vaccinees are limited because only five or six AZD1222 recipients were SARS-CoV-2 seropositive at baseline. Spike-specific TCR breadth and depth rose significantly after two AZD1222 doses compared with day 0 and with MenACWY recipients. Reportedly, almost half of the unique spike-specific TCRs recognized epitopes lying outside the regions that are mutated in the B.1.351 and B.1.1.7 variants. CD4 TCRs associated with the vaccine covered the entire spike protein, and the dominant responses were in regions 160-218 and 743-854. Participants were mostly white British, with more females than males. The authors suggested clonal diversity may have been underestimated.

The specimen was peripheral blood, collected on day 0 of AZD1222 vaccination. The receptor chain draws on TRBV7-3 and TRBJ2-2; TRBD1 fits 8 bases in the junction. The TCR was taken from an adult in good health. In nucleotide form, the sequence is TGTGCCAGCAGCCCGGACAGGGTCACCGGGGAGCTGTTTTTT. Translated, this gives CASSPDRVTGELFF. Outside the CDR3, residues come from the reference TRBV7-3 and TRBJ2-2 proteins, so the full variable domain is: GAGVSQTPSNKVTEKGKYVELRCDPISGHTALYWYRQSLGQGPEFLIYFQGTGAADDSGLPNDRFFAVRPEGSVSTLKIQRTERGDSAVYLCASSPDRVTGELFFGEGSRLTVL.